This T cell receptor (beta chain) came from a study of identical twins (dated by TCRdb to 2015 to 2016). Some background on the complete study: TCR alpha and beta repertoires from monozygotic twins, unrelated adults of various ages and cord blood were deep-sequenced to test whether fetal clonotypes persist. Replicate twin experiments were performed at different times using different library preparation protocols to rule out contamination. General conclusions and limits of the study: Because the same donors could not be followed over many years, the conclusions depended on cross-sectional statistical analysis. In monozygotic twins, recombination models systematically underestimated out-of-frame TCR alpha sharing, but the models matched the sharing seen between unrelated individuals. Compared with coincidental sharing between unrelated individuals, an excess of low generation-probability sequences was observed among out-of-frame TCR alpha sequences shared between twins. Excess twin sharing in beta out-of-frame sequences was weaker because fewer shared sequences lowered the signal-to-noise ratio. Fewer insertions were carried by abundant cord blood beta clonotypes; a weaker similar trend was observed in young adult naive repertoires, while no such trend was observed in memory repertoires. Zero-insertion analyses could be partly confounded by invariant T cells such as MAIT and iNKT, although diverse VJ usage argued against such confounding for most clonotypes.

As to this clonotype: The antigen this receptor binds is unknown. No much larger clone is present one base from it, and per-base qualities are unavailable.

The library was produced with 5' RACE. TCRdb shows the sequencer as Illumina HiSeq 2000. Template switching added a universal primer binding site, and the final cDNA carried a unique molecular identifier that allowed TCR cDNA molecules to be counted accurately. Specific primers in the conserved constant-segment region were used to synthesize first-strand cDNA for the TCR alpha and beta chains. To control for contamination, every cDNA library carried two barcodes: a SMART-Mk sample barcode plus Illumina barcodes. TruSeq adapter sequences, together with Illumina sample barcodes, were added in two successive PCR steps. The TCR alpha and beta cDNA libraries were sequenced on the Illumina HiSeq platform using custom primers. Under the source paper's analysis protocol: Raw reads were processed with MiGEC to extract unique molecular identifiers, and MiXCR was used to determine CDR3 positions. For each individual, recombination models were inferred using an EM algorithm with the repgenHMM and IGoR tools. The tcR package in R was used for shared clonotype analysis, with sharing normalized by the product of cloneset sizes. To study raw recombination free of thymic and clonal selection effects, out-of-frame nonproductive sequences were analyzed. TCRdb reanalyzed the raw reads on its own, using fastp at Q25 for trimming and MiXCR for clone calling, and kept in-frame beta chains. Each entry merges the rows of one CDR3 protein and shows their most common DNA and genes. In this record, the V and J calls reflect TCRdb's handling and not the investigators' own analysis. The sample table contains 500,000 to 550,000 distinct CDR3 sequences; only one count was recorded for about 20% of them. The biggest ten clones account for roughly 0.5% of the sample.

All donors were healthy Caucasians. Three pairs of female monozygotic twins, all aged about 18 to 29 years, made up the twin cohort. Positive isolation kits from Invitrogen were used to isolate CD4+ and CD8+ T cell populations. The data were also submitted as part of a second study, on yellow fever vaccine responses in identical twins. The second paper states: The T cell response to vaccination in identical twins was reported by the authors to appear partly convergent and partly personalized. In identical twins, the study followed T cell clones that responded to the vaccine with precision.

Sequencing was done on a sample of CD4+ T cells sorted from blood. The source of this sequence is a woman between 18 and 30 years old in good health.

The CDR3 is CASSPLGGAPKNTGELFF. The bases are TGTGCCAGCAGCCCGCTGGGGGGGGCCCCTAAAAACACCGGGGAGCTGTTTTTT. Here the chain combines TRBV11-2 and TRBJ2-2; the D gene is possibly TRBD2, with 7 bases matching. From the cysteine through the phenylalanine, the CDR3 covers 18 amino acids. Solely the CDR3 DNA is kept, with 54 bases framed from the first base. Trimming at the junction amounts to 5 bases on V and 2 bases on J, and the germline ends lie 21 bases apart. CDR1 and CDR2 are read off the germline V gene as SGHAT and FQNNGV.